Described below is a single T cell receptor beta chain sequence and its context. Antigen specificity is unknown. The entry originates in a study of identifying expanded T cells in peripheral blood. The V end was cut by 1 base, the J end by 6 bases, with 9 bases between. The germline gives CDR1 SGHTA, CDR2 FQGTGA. The CDR3 runs 14 residues. Method: immunoSEQ multiplex PCR; TCRdb's copy keeps in-frame clones and lacks some. The sample includes about 81,000 clones, 84% of them seen just once. During the collection period, no donor immune events like infections were recorded. Study-level results: Differentially abundant clones: 0.95 to 1.5 between replicates, approximately 15 at 2 to 3 weeks, less than 20 at four. Approximately 2-week clone count variance significantly increased as total template count grew.

The rearrangement uses TRBV7-3 and TRBJ2-2; D not resolved. The clonotype originates from a person between 18 and 75 years old in good health. Sequenced input: blood. The CDR3 loop is CASSLSGVPGELFF. CDR3 in DNA: TGTGCCAGCAGCTTAAGTGGGGTCCCCGGGGAGCTGTTTTTT.